This T cell receptor (beta chain) emerged from a study of blood T cells in healthy people across ages. V lost 2 bases and J lost 5, with 7 bases in between. Germline loops: CDR1 LNHNV, CDR2 YYDKDF (reference sequence). The CDR3 totals 13 residues. Using a J-beta primer mix together with a sample-barcoded 5' primer, a second PCR was run for roughly 6 to 11 cycles. TCRdb recomputed calls from the 5' RACE reads with MiXCR, one row per CDR3 protein. The data contain about 670,000 distinct CDR3 sequences, 52% of them singletons. Material: blood. This receptor was obtained from a woman aged 80 or over in good health. This chain joins TRBV15 and TRBJ2-1, with D perhaps being TRBD1 or TRBD2 (5 bases each). The CDR3 protein is CATSRSGHNEQFF. CDR3 in DNA: TGTGCCACCAGCAGATCGGGACACAATGAGCAGTTCTTC.